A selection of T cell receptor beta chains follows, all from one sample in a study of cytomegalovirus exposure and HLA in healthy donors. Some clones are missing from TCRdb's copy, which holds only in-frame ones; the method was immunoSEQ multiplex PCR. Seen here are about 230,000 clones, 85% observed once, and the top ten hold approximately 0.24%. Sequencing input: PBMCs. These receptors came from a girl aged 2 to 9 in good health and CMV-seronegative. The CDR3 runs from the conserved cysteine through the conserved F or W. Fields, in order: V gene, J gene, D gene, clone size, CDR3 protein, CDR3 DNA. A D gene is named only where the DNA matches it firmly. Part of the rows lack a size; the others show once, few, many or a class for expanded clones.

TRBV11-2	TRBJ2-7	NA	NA	CASSSPRVRSKYF	TGTGCCAGCAGCTCCCCCAGGGTGAGGAGTAAGTACTTC
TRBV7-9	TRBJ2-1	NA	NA	CASSSPPSPFHYNEQFF	TGTGCCAGCAGCTCCCCCCCAAGCCCCTTCCACTACAATGAGCAGTTCTTC
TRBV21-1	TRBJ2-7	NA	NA	CASSNDIFYEQYF	TGTGCCAGCAGCAACGACATCTTCTACGAGCAGTACTTC
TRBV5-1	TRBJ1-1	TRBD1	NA	CASSLNRGRTEAFF	TGCGCCAGCAGCTTGAACAGGGGGCGAACTGAAGCTTTCTTT
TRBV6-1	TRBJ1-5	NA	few	CASSEALGRDYNQPQHF	TGTGCCAGCAGTGAAGCGCTTGGCAGGGATTACAATCAGCCCCAGCATTTT
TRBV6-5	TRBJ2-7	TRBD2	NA	CASSYQPSGAYEQYF	TGTGCCAGCAGTTACCAGCCTAGCGGGGCTTACGAGCAGTACTTC
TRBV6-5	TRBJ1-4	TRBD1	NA	CASGTGTNEKLFF	TGTGCCAGCGGGACAGGGACTAATGAAAAACTGTTTTTT
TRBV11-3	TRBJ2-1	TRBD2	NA	CASSLGAGGPWDNEQFF	TGTGCCAGCAGCTTAGGAGCGGGGGGGCCTTGGGACAATGAGCAGTTCTTC
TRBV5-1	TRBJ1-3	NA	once	CASSSGTADTIYF	TGCGCCAGCAGTTCTGGAACTGCGGACACCATATATTTT
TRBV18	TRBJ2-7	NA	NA	CASSPPKLSEQYF	TGTGCCAGCTCACCACCCAAACTAAGCGAGCAGTACTTC
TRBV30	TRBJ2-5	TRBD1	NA	CAWSVTGVRETQYF	TGTGCCTGGAGTGTAACAGGGGTTAGGGAGACCCAGTACTTC
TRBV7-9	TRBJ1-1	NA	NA	CSSSLLGQAMNTEAFF	TGTTCCAGCAGCTTATTGGGCCAGGCAATGAACACTGAAGCTTTCTTT
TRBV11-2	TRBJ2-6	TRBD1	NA	CASSVRQGGRAEGANVLTF	TGTGCCAGCAGCGTCCGACAGGGCGGCCGGGCAGAAGGGGCCAACGTCCTGACTTTC
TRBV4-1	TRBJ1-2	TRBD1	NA	CASSLRTGSPLNYGYTF	TGCGCCAGCAGCCTACGGACAGGGAGCCCCCTTAACTATGGCTACACCTTC
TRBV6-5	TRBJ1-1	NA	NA	CASSYSKHRVNTEAFF	TGTGCCAGCAGTTACTCAAAGCACAGGGTGAACACTGAAGCTTTCTTT
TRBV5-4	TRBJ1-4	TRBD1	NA	CASSPSDRGEKLFF	TGTGCCAGCAGCCCATCCGACAGGGGGGAAAAACTGTTTTTT
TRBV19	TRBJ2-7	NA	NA	CASSVQAIGSYEQYF	TGTGCCAGTAGTGTACAGGCGATAGGTTCCTACGAGCAGTACTTC
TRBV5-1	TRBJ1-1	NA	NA	CASGTGSPSNTEAFF	TGCGCCAGCGGCACAGGGAGCCCTTCGAACACTGAAGCTTTCTTT
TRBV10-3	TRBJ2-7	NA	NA	CAISGKAGPSYEQYF	TGTGCCATCAGTGGGAAAGCGGGCCCCTCCTACGAGCAGTACTTC
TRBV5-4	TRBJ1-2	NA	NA	CASSLVQGIHYGYTF	TGTGCCAGCAGCTTGGTTCAGGGGATCCACTATGGCTACACCTTC
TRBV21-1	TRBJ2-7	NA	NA	CADLGGRCEQYF	TGTGCCGACCTCGGCGGGAGGTGCGAGCAGTACTTC
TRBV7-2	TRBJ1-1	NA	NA	CASSLVLLTGGTEAFF	TGTGCCAGCAGCTTAGTCCTTCTGACTGGAGGGACTGAAGCTTTCTTT
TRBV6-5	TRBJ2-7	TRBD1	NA	CASSYSPGGADEQYF	TGTGCCAGCAGTTACTCCCCAGGGGGCGCGGACGAGCAGTACTTC
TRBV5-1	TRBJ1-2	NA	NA	CASSLISDSPRYGYTF	TGCGCCAGCAGCTTGATCTCGGACAGCCCGAGGTATGGCTACACCTTC
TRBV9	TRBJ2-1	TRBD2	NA	CASSVALTSVGEQFF	TGTGCCAGCAGCGTAGCTCTTACTAGCGTAGGTGAGCAGTTCTTC